The TCR beta chain described here comes from a study of beta chain features in type 1 diabetes. Background on the study: Healthy donors and patients had similar age, gender and cell yields.

Investigators reverse transcribed all isolated RNA, so they sequenced expressed TCRB transcripts. For naive, central memory and regulatory T cell samples, reads averaged around 3.6 million. This table comes from immunoSEQ multiplex PCR, and its TCRdb copy is limited to in-frame clones, with some not included. The top ten hold roughly 2.4% of the sample, which has 60,000 to 75,000 clones, around three fifths seen once. V was pared by 3 bases and J by 3 bases, with 9 bases between. The CDR3 contains 13 residues. Germline-derived CDR1 and CDR2 are SGDLS and YYNGEE. This clone occurred once. Via CD45RO/CCR7/CD25/CD127/CD95/CD27, cells of the CD4+ naive, central memory, regulatory and stem cell-like memory subsets were sorted.

The clonotype comes from a woman under 30 in good health. The V gene is TRBV9, the J gene TRBJ1-1; D may be TRBD1 (5 bases). Material for sequencing was Tregs from blood. CDR3 DNA sequence: TGTGCCAGCAGCGAAGGACACTACACTGAAGCTTTCTTT. Its translation is CASSEGHYTEAFF.